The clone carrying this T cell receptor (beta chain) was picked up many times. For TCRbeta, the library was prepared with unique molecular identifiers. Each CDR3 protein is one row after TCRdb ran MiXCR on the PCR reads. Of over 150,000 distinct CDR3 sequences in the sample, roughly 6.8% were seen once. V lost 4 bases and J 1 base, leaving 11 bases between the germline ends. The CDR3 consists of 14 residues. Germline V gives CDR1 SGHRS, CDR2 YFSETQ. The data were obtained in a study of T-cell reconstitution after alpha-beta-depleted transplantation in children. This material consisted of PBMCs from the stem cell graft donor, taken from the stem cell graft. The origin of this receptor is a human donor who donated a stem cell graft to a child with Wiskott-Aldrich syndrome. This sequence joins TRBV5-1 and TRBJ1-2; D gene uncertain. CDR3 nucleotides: TGCGCCAGCAGCCCCCCCTCCGTTAACTATGGCTACACCTTC. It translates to CASSPPSVNYGYTF.